This T cell receptor beta chain was obtained from a study of blood T cell repertoires in COVID-19. Study summary: Sample material is recorded as cDNA or gDNA derived from T cells, B-cell-depleted T cells, or PBMCs.

In the original analysis: Reference gene primer amplification yielded estimated nucleated cell counts. Clones were sequenced by immunoSEQ multiplex PCR, and TCRdb holds only the in-frame ones, with some missing. The DNA was the basis for D and trimming; V, J and clone size are from that table. The data contain tens of thousands of clones, 88% of them singletons. This CDR3 has 12 amino acids. V was trimmed by 7 bases and J by 4 bases, leaving 9 bases between them. The germline V gene has CDR1 MNHNS and CDR2 SASEGT. The sequenced sample consisted of peripheral blood. This clonotype was obtained from a man aged 55-75 years with COVID-19, enrolled during active disease. V and J are TRBV6-1 and TRBJ2-3; D unresolved. The CDR3 protein is CASKGEADTQYF. CDR3 nucleotide sequence: TGTGCCAGCAAAGGAGAGGCAGATACGCAGTATTTT.